These 26 T cell receptor beta chains share one sample of origin, sequenced in a study of blood T cell repertoires in COVID-19. The protocol was immunoSEQ multiplex PCR, while the TCRdb copy is restricted to in-frame clones and leaves out a portion. The table lists approximately 220,000 clones, about 80% of them singletons. Material: peripheral blood. Source of these receptors: a woman in her forties with active or convalescent COVID-19.

V and J are TRBV7-6 and TRBJ1-4; D perhaps matches TRBD1 (5 bases). Trimming removed 1 base at V and 1 base at J, with 7 bases between. The CDR3 spans 15 residues. From germline, CDR1 is SGHVS and CDR2 FNYEAQ. The CDR3 loop is CASSLDDRTNEKLFF. The CDR3 DNA reads TGTGCCAGCAGCTTAGACGACAGAACTAATGAAAAACTGTTTTTT.

The chain has TRBV24-1 and TRBJ1-2; 11 bases are a match to TRBD1. The V gene's germline CDR1 is KGHDR and CDR2 SFDVKD. This CDR3 is 14 amino acids long. V lost 9 bases, J lost 4 bases, and 6 bases stayed unmatched. The CDR3 sequence is CATLGQGAGYGYTF. DNA for the CDR3: TGTGCCACCCTAGGACAGGGGGCGGGCTATGGCTACACCTTC.

This chain connects TRBV5-6 to TRBJ2-5; D perhaps matches TRBD1 (6 bases). V lost 4 bases and J 5 bases, leaving 15 bases between the germline ends. Germline CDR1 is SGHDT and CDR2 is YYEEEE. The CDR3 runs 14 residues. The CDR3 bases are TGTGCCAGCAGCCTGGACAGCCTCCAGGAGACCCAGTACTTC. Translation: CASSLDSLQETQYF. Based on the CDR3 plus reference TRBV5-6 and TRBJ2-5, the full variable domain is DAGVTQSPTHLIKTRGQQVTLRCSPKSGHDTVSWYQQALGQGPQFIFQYYEEEERQRGNFPDRFSGHQFPNYSSELNVNALLLGDSALYLCASSLDSLQETQYFGPGTRLLVL.

J is TRBJ1-1 and V is TRBV19, with 7 bases aligning to TRBD1. The germline V gene has CDR1 LNHDA and CDR2 SQIVND (reference sequence). V shed 7 bases, J shed 5 bases, and the junction held 10 bases outside the gene matches. There are 14 residues in the CDR3. For the CDR3, the DNA is TGTGCCAGTACCCACCGGAGGGGGCGGACTGAAGCTTTCTTT. Translated: CASTHRRGRTEAFF. Drawing the rest from reference TRBV19 and TRBJ1-1, the complete variable domain is DGGITQSPKYLFRKEGQNVTLSCEQNLNHDAMYWYRQDPGQGLRLIYYSQIVNDFQKGDIAEGYSVSREKKESFPLTVTSAQKNPTAFYLCASTHRRGRTEAFFGQGTRLTVV.

The chain couples TRBV6-6 to TRBJ2-7; TRBD2 matches 7 bases. This CDR3 is built from 15 residues. Germline lookup yields CDR1 MNHNY and CDR2 SVGAGI (reference sequence). The V segment lost 0 bases and the J segment 3 bases; nucleotides outside the gene matches: 5. In DNA, the CDR3 is TGTGCCAGCAGTTACTCCCGCGGGAGTAACTACGAGCAGTACTTC. This sequence encodes CASSYSRGSNYEQYF.

CDR3 nucleotide sequence: TGTGCCAGCACCAACCTCGAGGGGATAGCGGGAGGCCTGGGGGGTGAGCAGTTCTTC. As protein: CASTNLEGIAGGLGGEQFF. This rearrangement joins TRBV28 to TRBJ2-1, with TRBD2 matching over 10 bases. The germline gives CDR1 MDHEN, CDR2 SYDVKM. This CDR3 is built from 19 residues. Trimming took 7 bases from V and 9 from J; bases not matched to a gene: 24.

V gene TRBV29-1 combines with J gene TRBJ1-3; D is undetermined. The germline V and J ends were trimmed by 7 bases and 0 bases, with 10 bases remaining between them. Germline V gene data show CDR1 as SQVTM and CDR2 as ANQGSEA. CDR3 length equals 13 residues. The CDR3 DNA follows: TGCAGCGCTTACCCTACCTCTGGAAACACCATATATTTT. As protein: CSAYPTSGNTIYF.

The gene calls are TRBV2 and TRBJ1-3; 7 bases are a match to TRBD1. The germline V gene encodes CDR1 SNHLY and CDR2 FYNNEI. V shed 9 bases and J 7 bases; nucleotides not matched to a gene: 27. This CDR3 is 19 amino acids long. CDR3: CARSRGGTETYRMPNTIYF. In DNA form, the CDR3 reads TGTGCCAGATCAAGAGGGGGGACAGAGACATACCGAATGCCGAACACCATATATTTT.

Only one count was recorded for this clone. The rearrangement links TRBV18 to TRBJ1-1; 11 nucleotides line up with TRBD1. Trimming cost V 3 bases and J 4 bases; bases outside gene matches: 7. The germline CDR1 and CDR2 sequences are KGHSH and LQKENI. The CDR3 length is 16 residues. The CDR3 DNA reads TGTGCCAGCTCACCCAAGGTTGGGACAGGGGGCACTGAAGCTTTCTTT. This codes for CASSPKVGTGGTEAFF. Drawing the rest from reference TRBV18 and TRBJ1-1, the complete variable domain is NAGVMQNPRHLVRRRGQEARLRCSPMKGHSHVYWYRQLPEEGLKFMVYLQKENIIDESGMPKERFSAEFPKEGPSILRIQQVVRGDSAAYFCASSPKVGTGGTEAFFGQGTRLTVV.

As concerns this clone: This same CDR3 is encoded by further DNA sequences in the sample. The rearrangement uses TRBV9 and TRBJ2-1; D possibly corresponds to TRBD2 (6 bases). From germline, CDR1 is SGDLS and CDR2 YYNGEE. CDR3 size: 13 residues. V was trimmed by 2 bases and J by 4 bases, leaving 7 bases between them. CDR3 sequence reads: CASSVGSYNEQFF. The CDR3 DNA sequence: TGTGCCAGCAGCGTCGGGAGTTACAATGAGCAGTTCTTC.

The chain recombines TRBV6-2 or TRBV6-3 with TRBJ2-7; 8 bases match TRBD2. The germline V gene encodes CDR1 MNHEY and CDR2 SVGEGT. The trim removed 2 bases at V and 5 bases at J, leaving 5 bases unmatched. This CDR3 is built from 14 residues. CDR3 protein: CASSYPGGGNEQYF. The CDR3 bases are TGTGCCAGCAGTTACCCGGGAGGGGGGAACGAGCAGTACTTC.

The chain combines TRBV6-1 with TRBJ1-2, with D perhaps TRBD1 (5 bases). Germline CDR1 reads MNHNS; CDR2 reads SASEGT. Trimming cost V 2 bases and J 5 bases, with 9 bases left between them. The CDR3 consists of 13 residues. The chain's CDR3 is CASSESQGYGYTF. In nucleotides, the CDR3 is TGTGCCAGCAGTGAAAGCCAGGGATATGGCTACACCTTC.

This clone has only a few counts. V usage is TRBV6-4 and J usage is TRBJ2-2; 12 bases agree with TRBD2. J gave up 6 bases and V 8 bases, and 4 bases lay outside the gene matches. This CDR3 is built from 14 residues. Per germline, CDR1 MRHNA and CDR2 SNTAGT. The CDR3 loop reads CASAGTSGSGELFF. Here the CDR3 DNA reads TGTGCCAGCGCGGGGACTAGCGGGTCCGGGGAGCTGTTTTTT.

The chain joins TRBV7-2 to TRBJ1-5; 7 bases are a match to TRBD1. CDR3 length: 15 residues. The V gene's germline CDR1 is SGHTA and CDR2 FQGNSA. The J segment lost 4 bases and the V segment lost 5 bases, leaving 8 bases of the junction unmatched. The CDR3 spells CASSPRQGTNQPQHF. The DNA for the CDR3 is TGTGCCAGCAGCCCTAGACAGGGTACGAATCAGCCCCAGCATTTT.

This chain links TRBV11-2 with TRBJ2-1; 9 nucleotides line up with TRBD2. There are 16 residues in the CDR3. Germline V gene lookup returns CDR1 SGHAT and CDR2 FQNNGV. V was clipped by 6 bases and J by 7 bases; unmatched bases: 13. The CDR3 DNA sequence: TGTGCCAGCAGACCCGCCCCTAGCGGGGTCGTTAATGAGCAGTTCTTC. Its protein product is CASRPAPSGVVNEQFF.

This clone showed up just once. V usage is TRBV11-3 and J usage is TRBJ1-2; TRBD1 is a possible D gene (6 bases). CDR3 size: 14 residues. Germline V CDR1 and CDR2: SGHNT, YENEEA. V lost 2 bases, J lost 4 bases, and 11 bases lay in between. Written as DNA, the CDR3 is TGTGCCAGCAGCTTATCTGGGGGCGCCTATGGCTACACCTTC. Encoded protein: CASSLSGGAYGYTF.

The genes are TRBV5-6 and TRBJ2-7; weak D call: TRBD2 (5 bases). The ends were cut back, 4 bases at V and 0 bases at J, with 23 bases in the middle. This CDR3 comprises 18 residues. Per germline, CDR1 SGHDT and CDR2 YYEEEE. Here the CDR3 DNA reads TGTGCCAGCAGCGCGGGTCCCTACGCGGACTCCCCCTCCTACGAGCAGTACTTC. It is translated as CASSAGPYADSPSYEQYF.

This clone has a handful of counts. Here the CDR3 reads CSVGGNTEAFF. The CDR3 bases are TGCAGTGTCGGGGGGAACACTGAAGCTTTCTTT. V usage is TRBV20-1 and J usage is TRBJ1-1, with D possibly TRBD1 on 5 matching bases. Trimming removed 7 bases from V and 1 base from J, with 7 bases in between. The CDR3 totals 11 residues. Germline lookup yields CDR1 DFQATT and CDR2 SNEGSKA (reference sequence).

The chain uses TRBV5-1 and TRBJ2-3, with a weak D call TRBD1 (5 bases). Germline CDR1 is SGHRS and CDR2 is YFSETQ. V was clipped by 3 bases and J by 2 bases, with 10 bases between them. There are 14 residues in the CDR3. CDR3 loop: CASSSDRPTDTQYF. CDR3 nucleotide sequence: TGCGCCAGCAGCTCTGACAGACCCACAGATACGCAGTATTTT.

The chain employs TRBV25-1 and TRBJ1-2; TRBD1 matches at 9 bases. The V gene end was trimmed by 5 bases and the J gene end by 4 bases; junction bases not matched to a gene: 8. Germline CDR1 and CDR2: MGHDK and SYGVNS. The CDR3 length is 15 residues. This CDR3 reads CASSSPGQGIYGYTF. CDR3 nucleotide sequence: TGTGCCAGCAGTTCTCCGGGACAGGGAATCTATGGCTACACCTTC.

The genes are TRBV4-3 and TRBJ1-2; possibly TRBD1 for D (5 bases). V lost 4 bases and J 4 bases, leaving 16 bases between the germline ends. The CDR3 consists of 15 residues. CDR1 LGHNA and CDR2 YSLEER come from the germline V gene. In DNA form, the CDR3 reads TGCGCCAGCAGCCGGGGGGACGGGTATATCTATGGCTACACCTTC. Encoded protein: CASSRGDGYIYGYTF.

This chain connects TRBV6-4 to TRBJ1-2; a possible D gene is TRBD1 (6 bases). Trimming cost V 0 bases and J 6 bases, with 11 bases left between them. Germline CDR1 reads MRHNA; CDR2 reads SNTAGT. The CDR3 is 14 residues long. DNA for the CDR3: TGTGCCAGCAGTGACTCATCCAGGGGCAATGGCTACACCTTC. Protein sequence: CASSDSSRGNGYTF.

The chain combines TRBV6-5 with TRBJ1-2; 9 bases line up with TRBD1. Trimming at V came to 11 bases and at J to 6 bases, leaving 16 bases not matched to a gene. The CDR3 has 15 amino acids. Germline V gene sequence: CDR1 MNHEY, CDR2 SVGAGI. CDR3 nucleotides: TGTGCCTCCACAGAGGGGGACAGGGAATGGCATGGCTACACCTTC. Protein: CASTEGDREWHGYTF.

The V call is TRBV24-1, the J call TRBJ1-2, with 7 positions matching TRBD1. Germline V gene data show CDR1 as KGHDR and CDR2 as SFDVKD. J was trimmed by 4 bases and V by 3 bases; bases with no gene match: 13. This CDR3 region has 17 residues. This CDR3 is CATSDPTTGSIGYGYTF. In DNA form, the CDR3 reads TGTGCCACCAGTGATCCTACGACAGGGAGCATCGGCTATGGCTACACCTTC.

This clone was seen a single time. V and J are TRBV9 and TRBJ2-2; perhaps TRBD2 as D (6 bases). The CDR3 runs 13 residues. Trimming took 3 bases from V and 7 from J, leaving 10 bases between them. Germline V gives CDR1 SGDLS, CDR2 YYNGEE. The CDR3 DNA follows: TGTGCCAGCAGCGCACTAGCTGACGGGGAGCTGTTTTTT. Translated: CASSALADGELFF.

The chain combines TRBV6-5 with TRBJ1-2; D unclear. V was pared by 4 bases and J by 0 bases, with 15 bases between. From germline, CDR1 is MNHEY and CDR2 SVGAGI. The CDR3 is 16 amino acids. This CDR3 is CASSSFRPLTNYGYTF. The CDR3 coding sequence is TGTGCCAGCAGTTCCTTCAGGCCACTCACTAACTATGGCTACACCTTC.